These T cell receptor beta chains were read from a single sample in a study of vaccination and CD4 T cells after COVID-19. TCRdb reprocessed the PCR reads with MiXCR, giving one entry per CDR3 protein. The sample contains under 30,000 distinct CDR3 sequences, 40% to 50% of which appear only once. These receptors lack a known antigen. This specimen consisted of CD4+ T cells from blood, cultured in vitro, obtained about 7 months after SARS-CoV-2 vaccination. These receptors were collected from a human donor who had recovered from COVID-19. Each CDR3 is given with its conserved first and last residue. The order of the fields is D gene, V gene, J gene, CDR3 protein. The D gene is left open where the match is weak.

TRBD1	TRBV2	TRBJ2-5	CASSELSLGQVKTQYF
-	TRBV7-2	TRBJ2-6	CASSLDRAGANVLTF
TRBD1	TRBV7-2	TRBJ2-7	CASSWTGTTYEQYF
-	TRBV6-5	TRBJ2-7	CASSYGSLGAYEQYF
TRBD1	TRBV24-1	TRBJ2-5	CATSDPGGGETQYF
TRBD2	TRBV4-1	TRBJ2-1	CASSEGERERNEQFF
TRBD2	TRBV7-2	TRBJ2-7	CASSPRGGGRSVYEQYF
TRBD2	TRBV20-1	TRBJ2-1	CSAPLAGVYNEQFF
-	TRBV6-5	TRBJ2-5	CASSYLFRETQYF
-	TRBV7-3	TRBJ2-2	CASSFSAGELFF
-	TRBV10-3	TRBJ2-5	CAISDWGGEETQYF
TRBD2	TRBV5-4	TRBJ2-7	CASRGLADEQHF
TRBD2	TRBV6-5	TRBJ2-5	CASSYGRTSGSGETQYF
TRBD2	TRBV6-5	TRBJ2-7	CASSYMTSVKPSYEQYF
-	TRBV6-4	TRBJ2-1	CASSDSDNNEQFF